These 22 T cell receptor beta chains originate from one sample sequenced in a study of T cells after yellow fever vaccination. TCRdb called the 5' RACE reads again in MiXCR, with one record for every CDR3 protein. This sample carries around 350,000 distinct CDR3 sequences, about 6% of them seen once, and the ten largest clones take around 16%. Source: PBMCs, taken 5 days after the yellow fever booster vaccination. The receptors come from a man aged 25-45 years who received the YFV17D yellow fever vaccine.

This sequence joins TRBV20-1 and TRBJ2-5; D is perhaps TRBD2 (8 bases). The CDR3 consists of 15 residues. V shed 1 base and J shed 6 bases, with 18 bases lying between them. From germline, CDR1 is DFQATT and CDR2 SNEGSKA (reference sequence). CDR3 in DNA: TGCAGTGCTAGAGGGGAGGGGGCGGGGGGAAAGACCCAGTACTTC. Its translation is CSARGEGAGGKTQYF.

The chain uses TRBV7-9 and TRBJ1-4; D ambiguous. V dropped 4 bases and J dropped 0 bases, with 9 bases sitting between them. The CDR3 has 15 residues. Germline CDR1 is SEHNR and CDR2 is FQNEAQ (reference sequence). CDR3 region: CASSSRRATNEKLFF. The CDR3 DNA follows: TGTGCCAGCAGCTCGAGACGTGCAACTAATGAAAAACTGTTTTTT.

The chain employs TRBV15 and TRBJ2-2; D possibly corresponds to TRBD1 (6 bases). CDR1 is LNHNV, CDR2 YYDKDF, per germline (reference sequence). The CDR3 spans 15 residues. Trimming took off 2 bases at V and 4 bases at J, with 11 bases between the two ends. The chain's CDR3 is CATSRTGHITGELFF. The CDR3 bases are TGTGCCACCAGCAGAACGGGACACATCACCGGGGAGCTGTTTTTT.

The sample holds a few counts of this clonotype. The chain links TRBV7-9 to TRBJ2-7, with D maybe TRBD1 (6 bases). CDR1 is SEHNR, CDR2 FQNEAQ, per germline (reference sequence). The CDR3 covers 15 residues. Trimming removed 4 bases at V and 2 bases at J, with 15 bases between. CDR3 in DNA: TGTGCCAGCAGCTCTGGGTTGGGGGCTCCCTACGAGCAGTACTTC. Protein product: CASSSGLGAPYEQYF.

The CDR3 sequence: CASSFQQAHEQYF. CDR3 coding DNA: TGTGCCAGCAGCTTCCAGCAGGCCCACGAGCAGTACTTC. The V gene is TRBV7-2, the J gene TRBJ2-7, with unresolved D. CDR1 and CDR2 (germline): SGHTA, FQGNSA. V was trimmed by 3 bases and J by 5 bases, leaving 11 bases between them. There are 13 residues in the CDR3.

This clonotype was counted only a few times. The chain carries TRBV7-2 and TRBJ1-6, with TRBD1 matching 7 bases. Germline V gene sequence: CDR1 SGHTA, CDR2 FQGNSA. The CDR3 is 15 residues long. Unmatched junction bases numbered 12, after V lost 5 bases and J lost 11 bases. The CDR3: CASSAGTASVTPLHF. CDR3 sequence (DNA): TGTGCCAGCAGCGCCGGGACAGCGAGCGTAACACCCCTCCACTTT. Full variable domain (missing parts from reference TRBV7-2 and TRBJ1-6): GAGVSQSPSNKVTEKGKDVELRCDPISGHTALYWYRQSLGQGLEFLIYFQGNSAPDKSGLPSDRFSAERTGGSVSTLTIQRTQQEDSAVYLCASSAGTASVTPLHFGNGTRLTVT.

The V and J genes are TRBV5-1 and TRBJ2-3, with TRBD2 matching 10 bases. Trimming took 4 bases from V and 6 from J; bases not matched to a gene: 5. The CDR3 loop spans 14 amino acids. Germline V CDR1 and CDR2: SGHRS, YFSETQ. The CDR3 region has the DNA TGCGCCAGCAGCCCTGTAGCGGGAGGTGATACGCAGTATTTT. Translated: CASSPVAGGDTQYF.

Many counts were recorded for this clonotype. DNA for the CDR3: TGTGCCAGCAGCCCACAGGGCCGGTACAGCAATGAGCAGTTCTTC. It yields the protein CASSPQGRYSNEQFF. The genes are TRBV21-1 and TRBJ2-1; TRBD1 is the table's D call and was not checked against the DNA. TRBV21-1 is assigned pseudogene status. This CDR3 contains 15 residues.

The rearrangement joins TRBV25-1 to TRBJ1-2; tentative D call: TRBD1 (6 bases). The ends were cut back, 4 bases at V and 8 bases at J, with 14 bases in the middle. CDR3 length: 13 residues. CDR1 and CDR2 from the germline V gene are MGHDK and SYGVNS. CDR3 sequence reads: CASSGGTGWGYTF. CDR3 sequence (DNA): TGTGCCAGCAGTGGCGGTACAGGGTGGGGCTACACCTTC.

This clonotype was observed many times. V usage is TRBV5-1 and J usage is TRBJ1-2; TRBD1 matches 7 bases. With 2 bases clipped from V and 2 bases from J, the junction kept 3 bases outside the gene matches. CDR3 length equals 14 residues. Germline CDR1 is SGHRS and CDR2 is YFSETQ. The CDR3 spells CASSFDRANYGYTF. CDR3 nucleotides: TGCGCCAGCAGCTTTGACAGGGCCAACTATGGCTACACCTTC.

This clonotype was counted ten times or more. The rearrangement joins TRBV5-1 to TRBJ2-1; the D gene is possibly TRBD1 (5 bases). The CDR3 has 11 residues. The V gene's germline CDR1 is SGHRS and CDR2 YFSETQ. V lost 0 bases and J lost 10, with 5 bases in between. The CDR3 bases are TGCGCCAGCAGCTTGGAGGGGGAGCAGTTCTTC. Translation: CASSLEGEQFF.

The CDR3 spells CASSLDSFPVTEQFF. The CDR3 DNA reads TGTGCCAGCAGTCTTGATAGCTTCCCCGTTACTGAGCAGTTCTTC. The chain is built from TRBV27 and TRBJ2-1, with unresolved D. This CDR3 spans 15 amino acids. V lost 5 bases, J lost 9 bases, and 20 bases lay in between. The germline gives CDR1 MNHEY, CDR2 SMNVEV (reference sequence).

This clonotype was recorded at least ten times. V and J are TRBV20-1 and TRBJ1-2; TRBD1 is a possible D gene (6 bases). Trimming pared 5 bases from V and 2 bases from J, leaving 9 bases between. In germline, CDR1 is DFQATT, CDR2 SNEGSKA (reference sequence). The CDR3 is made up of 12 amino acids. The CDR3 region has the DNA TGCAGTGCTTCAACAGGGAACTATGGCTACACCTTC. This codes for CSASTGNYGYTF.

This clonotype was picked up many times. The CDR3 bases are TGCAGTGTAACAGAGAATAGCAATCAGCCCCAGCATTTT. Protein product: CSVTENSNQPQHF. J is TRBJ1-5 and V is TRBV20-1; D is uncertain. Germline V gene data show CDR1 as DFQATT and CDR2 as SNEGSKA (reference sequence). Trimming removed 7 bases from V and 0 bases from J, with 10 bases in between. CDR3 length: 13 amino acids.

This clonotype appeared many times. This chain connects TRBV7-2 to TRBJ2-7; D is tentatively TRBD1 or TRBD2 (5 bases each). CDR1 and CDR2 (germline): SGHTA, FQGNSA. This CDR3 has 14 residues. Trimming cost V 1 base and J 3 bases, with 10 bases left between them. The CDR3 DNA reads as TGTGCCAGCAGCTTAGGACAGCGGTACTACGAGCAGTACTTC. As protein: CASSLGQRYYEQYF.

Turning to this clonotype: The germline gene is not matched at one end of the junction; a read error may be the cause. V and J are TRBV29-1 and TRBJ2-1; 9 bases fit TRBD1. Germline loops: CDR1 SQVTM, CDR2 ANQGSEA. The CDR3 is made up of 16 amino acids. The DNA of the CDR3 is TGCAGCGTCGAAGAGGGGGGACAGGGATATTACAATGAGCAGTTCTTC. As protein: CSVEEGGQGYYNEQFF.

J is TRBJ2-7 and V is TRBV29-1, with D possibly being TRBD2 (6 bases). The CDR3 has 12 residues. Germline V gives CDR1 SQVTM, CDR2 ANQGSEA. CDR3 nucleotide sequence: TGCAGTGGTACCGGGACTTCCTACGAGCAGTACTTC. Encoded protein: CSGTGTSYEQYF.

In this sample, this clonotype turned up many times. The V and J genes are TRBV20-1 and TRBJ2-7; unclear D gene. The V end was cut by 3 bases, the J end by 0 bases, with 15 bases between. Looked up from germline, CDR1 is DFQATT and CDR2 is SNEGSKA (reference sequence). The CDR3 has 15 amino acids. The CDR3 region is CSASPSGKISYEQYF. Here the CDR3 DNA reads TGCAGTGCTAGCCCCTCGGGCAAGATCTCCTACGAGCAGTACTTC.

This clonotype occurred many times. The chain carries TRBV21-1 and TRBJ2-1; whether TRBD2, the table's D call, matches the DNA was not checked. TRBV21-1 is recorded as a pseudogene. This CDR3 contains 15 residues. CDR3: CASSKGVPLNNEQFF. CDR3 in DNA: TGTGCCAGCAGCAAAGGGGTTCCGCTTAACAATGAGCAGTTCTTC.

This clonotype has ten or more counts. This chain uses TRBV20-1 with TRBJ1-1; 7 bases agree with TRBD1. The germline CDR1 and CDR2 sequences are DFQATT and SNEGSKA (reference sequence). This CDR3 contains 12 residues. Trimming removed 4 bases from V and 9 bases from J; junction bases left unmatched: 8. For the CDR3, the DNA is TGCAGTGCTACGCGGGACAGTGGGAAAGCTTTCTTT. Encoded protein: CSATRDSGKAFF.

This clonotype was found a few times. The V and J genes are TRBV19 and TRBJ2-3; D possibly corresponds to TRBD1 (6 bases). The V end lost 5 bases, the J end lost 0 bases, and 15 bases lay between the germline ends. This CDR3 has 16 amino acids. Per the germline V gene, CDR1 is LNHDA and CDR2 is SQIVND (reference sequence). This CDR3 is CASSPGRQASTDTQYF. In DNA form, the CDR3 reads TGTGCCAGTAGTCCCGGGCGACAGGCTAGCACAGATACGCAGTATTTT.

This clonotype was observed a handful of times. The chain is built from TRBV29-1 and TRBJ1-1; D possibly corresponds to TRBD1 (6 bases). Germline V CDR1 and CDR2: SQVTM, ANQGSEA. The CDR3 length is 11 residues. V was cut by 7 bases and J by 5 bases, with 11 bases left in between. In DNA form, the CDR3 reads TGCAGCGCTTCGGGGGCGACTGAAGCTTTCTTT. Protein product: CSASGATEAFF.